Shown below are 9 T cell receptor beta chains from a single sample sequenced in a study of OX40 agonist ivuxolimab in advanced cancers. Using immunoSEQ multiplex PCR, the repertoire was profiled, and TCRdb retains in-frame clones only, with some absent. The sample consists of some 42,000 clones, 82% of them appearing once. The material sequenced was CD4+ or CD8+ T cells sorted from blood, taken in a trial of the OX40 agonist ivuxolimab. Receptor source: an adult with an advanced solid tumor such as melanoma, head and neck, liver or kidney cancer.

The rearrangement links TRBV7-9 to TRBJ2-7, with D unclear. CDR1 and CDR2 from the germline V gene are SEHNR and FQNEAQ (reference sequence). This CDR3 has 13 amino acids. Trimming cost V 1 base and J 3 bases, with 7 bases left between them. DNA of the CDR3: TGTGCCAGCAGCTTAGTCTCTAGCTACGAGCAGTACTTC. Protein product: CASSLVSSYEQYF.

CDR3 coding DNA: TGTGCCAGCAGTTACTCGCCCCCTAGCAATCAGCCCCAGCATTTT. Encoded protein: CASSYSPPSNQPQHF. The rearrangement uses TRBV6-5 and TRBJ1-5; D is ambiguous. Trimming removed 0 bases from V and 0 bases from J, with 6 bases in between. CDR3 length: 15 amino acids. Germline assignment: CDR1 MNHEY and CDR2 SVGAGI.

CDR3 loop: CASSGPAGGMSEQFF. Here the CDR3 DNA reads TGTGCCAGCTCCGGCCCAGCGGGAGGGATGAGTGAGCAGTTCTTC. The chain couples TRBV9 to TRBJ2-1; 10 bases agree with TRBD2. The CDR3 runs 15 residues. Losses at the gene ends were 7 bases for V and 9 bases for J; bases not matched to a gene: 13. CDR1 SGDLS and CDR2 YYNGEE come from the germline V gene.

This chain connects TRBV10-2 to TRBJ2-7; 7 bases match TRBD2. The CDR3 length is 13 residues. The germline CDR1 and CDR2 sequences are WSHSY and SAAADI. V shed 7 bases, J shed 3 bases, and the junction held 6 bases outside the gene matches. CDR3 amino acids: CASKGGGNYEQYF. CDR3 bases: TGCGCCAGCAAGGGCGGGGGAAACTACGAGCAGTACTTC.

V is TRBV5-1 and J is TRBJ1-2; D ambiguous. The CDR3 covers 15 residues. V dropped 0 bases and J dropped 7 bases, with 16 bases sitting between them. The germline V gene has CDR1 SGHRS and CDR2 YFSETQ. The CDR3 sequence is CASSLVADAKGGYTF. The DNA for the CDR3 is TGCGCCAGCAGCTTGGTCGCGGACGCCAAAGGTGGCTACACCTTC.

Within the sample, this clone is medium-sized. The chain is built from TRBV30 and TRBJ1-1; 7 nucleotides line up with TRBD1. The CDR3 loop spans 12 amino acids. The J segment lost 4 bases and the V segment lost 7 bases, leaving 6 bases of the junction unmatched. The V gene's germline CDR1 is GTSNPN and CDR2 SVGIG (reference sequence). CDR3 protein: CAFDRVSTEAFF. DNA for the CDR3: TGTGCCTTCGACAGGGTGAGCACTGAAGCTTTCTTT.

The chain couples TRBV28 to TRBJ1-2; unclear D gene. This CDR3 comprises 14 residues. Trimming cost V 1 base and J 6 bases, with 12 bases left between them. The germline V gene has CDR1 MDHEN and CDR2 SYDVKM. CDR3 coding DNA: TGTGCCAGCAGTTTATTGTGGTCAAACAATGGCTACACCTTC. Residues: CASSLLWSNNGYTF.

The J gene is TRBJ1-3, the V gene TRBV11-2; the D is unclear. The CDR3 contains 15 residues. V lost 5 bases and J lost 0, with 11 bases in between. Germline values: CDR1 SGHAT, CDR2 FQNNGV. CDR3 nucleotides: TGTGCCAGCAGCGCCACAGTGTTCTCTGGAAACACCATATATTTT. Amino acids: CASSATVFSGNTIYF.

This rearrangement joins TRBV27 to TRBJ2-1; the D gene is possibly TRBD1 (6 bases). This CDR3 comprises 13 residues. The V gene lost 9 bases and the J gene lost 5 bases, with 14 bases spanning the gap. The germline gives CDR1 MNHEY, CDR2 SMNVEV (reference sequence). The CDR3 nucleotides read TGTGCCAGTTTGGGACAAAACAACAATGAGCAGTTCTTC. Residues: CASLGQNNNEQFF.